Below are 25 T cell receptor beta chains sequenced from a single sample in a study of response to subunit inactivated influenza vaccine. Via MiXCR, TCRdb re-called the RT-PCR reads, giving one row per CDR3 protein. The sample holds a few hundred thousand distinct CDR3 sequences, around 15% seen once. The material was PBMCs from blood, obtained 12 days after vaccination. These receptors all come from a middle-aged man who received an inactivated influenza vaccine.

This chain's CDR3 is CASSLAAGTNSYEQYF. The CDR3 DNA reads TGTGCCAGCAGCTTAGCGGCAGGCACGAACTCCTACGAGCAGTACTTC. The chain couples TRBV7-2 to TRBJ2-7; D unresolved. The CDR3 is 16 residues long. CDR1 and CDR2 (germline): SGHTA, FQGNSA. Trimming pared 0 bases from V and 0 bases from J, leaving 12 bases between. The full variable domain, its missing parts supplied by reference TRBV7-2 and TRBJ2-7, is GAGVSQSPSNKVTEKGKDVELRCDPISGHTALYWYRQSLGQGLEFLIYFQGNSAPDKSGLPSDRFSAERTGGSVSTLTIQRTQQEDSAVYLCASSLAAGTNSYEQYFGPGTRLTVT.

V and J are TRBV20-1 and TRBJ1-2; no firm D call. The V end lost 6 bases, the J end lost 8 bases, and 19 bases lay between the germline ends. Germline lookup yields CDR1 DFQATT and CDR2 SNEGSKA (reference sequence). The CDR3 sequence is 13 residues long. The CDR3 DNA reads TGCAGTGCGGCCGGGAGCCGGATGGACGGCTACACCTTC. Protein: CSAAGSRMDGYTF.

V gene TRBV28 combines with J gene TRBJ2-4, with D possibly matching TRBD1 (6 bases). This CDR3 has 15 amino acids. Germline CDR1 MDHEN, CDR2 SYDVKM. V lost 4 bases, J lost 3 bases, and 13 bases lay in between. CDR3 amino acids: CASSSLGASKNIQYF. In DNA, the CDR3 is TGTGCCAGCAGTTCTCTGGGGGCAAGCAAAAACATTCAGTACTTC.

This clonotype was counted once. The genes are TRBV5-4 and TRBJ2-2; weak D call: TRBD1 (6 bases). The CDR3 has 14 amino acids. The germline CDR1 and CDR2 sequences are SGHNT and YYREEE (reference sequence). V was pared by 5 bases and J by 4 bases, with 12 bases between. The CDR3: CASRTQGFTGELFF. The CDR3 coding sequence is TGTGCCAGCAGGACACAGGGTTTCACCGGGGAGCTGTTTTTT.

The J gene is TRBJ2-1, the V gene TRBV20-1; no definite D call. V was pared by 0 bases and J by 7 bases, with 7 bases between. Germline values: CDR1 DFQATT, CDR2 SNEGSKA (reference sequence). This CDR3 has 12 residues. CDR3 residues: CSARERSNEQFF. As DNA, the CDR3 is TGCAGTGCTAGAGAAAGATCAAATGAGCAGTTCTTC.

A word on this clonotype: The junction does not match germline at one end; this may be a read error. V gene TRBV5-1 combines with J gene TRBJ1-5; no clear D. Germline assignment: CDR1 SGHRS and CDR2 YFSETQ. The CDR3 extends over 15 amino acids. The CDR3 nucleotides are TGCGCCAGCAGCTTGGTCATCAGCAGCATTCAGCCCCAGCATTTT. As protein: CASSLVISSIQPQHF.

In nucleotides, the CDR3 is TGTGCCAGCAGCGTTCTTGACTCCTACCTGCTCACAGATACGCAGTATTTT. Protein: CASSVLDSYLLTDTQYF. This chain connects TRBV9 to TRBJ2-3; D is unclear. Trimming took off 2 bases at V and 2 bases at J, with 18 bases between the two ends. Germline V gene data show CDR1 as SGDLS and CDR2 as YYNGEE. The CDR3 spans 17 residues.

The V and J genes are TRBV20-1 and TRBJ2-1, with 9 bases matching TRBD2. J gave up 6 bases and V 4 bases, and 1 base lay outside the gene matches. From germline, CDR1 is DFQATT and CDR2 SNEGSKA (reference sequence). The CDR3 runs 12 residues. The CDR3 region has the DNA TGCAGTGCTAAGGGACTAGCCAATGAGCAGTTCTTC. It yields the protein CSAKGLANEQFF.

The gene calls are TRBV7-2 and TRBJ1-5; perhaps TRBD1 as D (6 bases). This CDR3 has 16 amino acids. Germline-derived CDR1 and CDR2 are SGHTA and FQGNSA. Trimming shortened V by 2 bases and J by 2 bases, and 13 bases separated the two germline ends. The CDR3 DNA reads TGTGCCAGCAGCTTAACGACAGGAACGGGCAATCAGCCCCAGCATTTT. Protein: CASSLTTGTGNQPQHF.

The rearrangement links TRBV6-2 or TRBV6-3 to TRBJ1-1; D is uncertain. V lost 4 bases and J 1 base, leaving 13 bases between the germline ends. This CDR3 is built from 15 residues. Germline lookup yields CDR1 MNHEY and CDR2 SVGEGT. CDR3 nucleotides: TGTGCCAGCAGTTGGGGTAAACGAGGGAACACTGAAGCTTTCTTT. It encodes CASSWGKRGNTEAFF.

The chain links TRBV4-3 to TRBJ2-1, with TRBD2 identical over 9 bases. Germline V CDR1 and CDR2: LGHNA, YSLEER. Trimming removed 4 bases from V and 4 bases from J; junction bases left unmatched: 14. The CDR3 is 18 residues long. CDR3 nucleotides: TGCGCCAGCAGCCCGCAGTTGTTAGGGACTAGCAGATACAATGAGCAGTTCTTC. It codes for CASSPQLLGTSRYNEQFF.

This clonotype has just a few counts. The chain uses TRBV7-7 and TRBJ2-1; D is uncertain. V shed 0 bases and J shed 0 bases, with 6 bases lying between them. Germline CDR1 reads SSHAT; CDR2 reads FNYEAQ (reference sequence). The CDR3 totals 15 residues. The CDR3 here is CASSLAADSYNEQFF. The DNA for the CDR3 is TGTGCCAGCAGCTTAGCCGCTGACTCCTACAATGAGCAGTTCTTC.

This clonotype showed up just a few times. V usage is TRBV6-7 and J usage is TRBJ1-1; unclear D gene. TRBV6-7 qualifies as an ORF whose function is uncertain. V was pared by 2 bases and J by 0 bases, with 10 bases between. The CDR3 is made up of 15 amino acids. As DNA, the CDR3 is TGTGCCAGCAGTTACCCCCTCCTGATGAACACTGAAGCTTTCTTT. This codes for CASSYPLLMNTEAFF.

The chain carries TRBV3-1 and TRBJ2-7, with D unresolved. The germline CDR1 and CDR2 sequences are LGHDT and YNNKEL (reference sequence). Trimming stripped 3 bases from V and 6 bases from J, with 6 bases between. The CDR3 totals 11 residues. CDR3 in amino acids: CASSQRGEQYF. The CDR3 DNA sequence: TGTGCCAGCAGCCAGCGTGGCGAGCAGTACTTC.

The J gene is TRBJ2-1, the V gene TRBV27; TRBD1 matches 7 bases. Germline V gene sequence: CDR1 MNHEY, CDR2 SMNVEV (reference sequence). The trim removed 5 bases at V and 7 bases at J, leaving 8 bases unmatched. There are 14 residues in the CDR3. CDR3 residues: CASSASGTENEQFF. The CDR3 coding sequence is TGTGCCAGCAGTGCCTCCGGGACAGAAAATGAGCAGTTCTTC.

This clonotype was recorded a few times. The V and J genes are TRBV20-1 and TRBJ2-1; 10 nucleotides match TRBD2. Germline V gene sequence: CDR1 DFQATT, CDR2 SNEGSKA (reference sequence). The CDR3 is 15 amino acids. Germline trimming cut 3 bases from V and 0 bases from J; bases unmatched to any gene: 2. CDR3 nucleotide sequence: TGCAGTGCTAGCGGACTAGCGGTCTCCTACAATGAGCAGTTCTTC. Translation gives CSASGLAVSYNEQFF.

This clonotype has more than one count but fewer than ten. The chain couples TRBV4-2 to TRBJ2-2; tentative D call: TRBD1 (5 bases). The ends were cut back, 5 bases at V and 4 bases at J, with 17 bases in the middle. Germline values: CDR1 LGHNA, CDR2 YNFKEQ. CDR3 length: 16 amino acids. In nucleotides, the CDR3 is TGTGCCAGCAGCAAAGCTTCCGGACAAGCCACCGGGGAGCTGTTTTTT. Translating it yields CASSKASGQATGELFF.

This chain links TRBV4-2 with TRBJ2-3; maybe TRBD2 (5 bases). Germline V gene lookup returns CDR1 LGHNA and CDR2 YNFKEQ. This CDR3 has 18 amino acids. V lost 3 bases to trimming and J lost 4 bases, with 23 bases between them. This CDR3 reads CASSQGRTAVTYSDTQYF. In DNA, the CDR3 is TGTGCCAGCAGCCAGGGTCGGACTGCCGTGACCTATTCAGATACGCAGTATTTT.

V gene TRBV4-2 combines with J gene TRBJ2-2; a possible D gene is TRBD2 (7 bases). CDR1 is LGHNA and CDR2 is YNFKEQ in the germline V gene. Trimming took off 0 bases at V and 6 bases at J, with 11 bases between the two ends. The CDR3 runs 15 residues. CDR3 DNA: TGTGCCAGCAGCCAAGAGGGGGGGGGCGCCGGGGAGCTGTTTTTT. Translation gives CASSQEGGGAGELFF.

V is TRBV20-1 and J is TRBJ2-7; no clear D gene. The CDR3 sequence is 12 residues long. Germline V gene data show CDR1 as DFQATT and CDR2 as SNEGSKA (reference sequence). The V end lost 6 bases, the J end lost 9 bases, and 18 bases lay between the germline ends. DNA of the CDR3: TGCAGTGCAAATCTCTTGGATCCCGGGCAGTACTTC. Translated, it gives CSANLLDPGQYF.

This chain links TRBV11-2 with TRBJ1-5; D is ambiguous. Germline CDR1 SGHAT, CDR2 FQNNGV. The CDR3 loop spans 13 amino acids. V dropped 1 base and J dropped 10 bases, with 11 bases sitting between them. The DNA of the CDR3 is TGTGCCAGCAGCTTAGCGGTGACCGCTCCCCAGCATTTT. Protein sequence: CASSLAVTAPQHF.

The chain combines TRBV11-2 with TRBJ2-1, with TRBD2 as a possible D gene (6 bases). V shed 1 base and J shed 5 bases, with 15 bases lying between them. CDR3 length: 16 residues. Per germline, CDR1 SGHAT and CDR2 FQNNGV. For the CDR3, the DNA is TGTGCCAGCAGCTTAGTTGGTGGGAGGATGAACAATGAGCAGTTCTTC. Its translation: CASSLVGGRMNNEQFF. Drawing the rest from reference TRBV11-2 and TRBJ2-1, the complete variable domain is EAGVAQSPRYKIIEKRQSVAFWCNPISGHATLYWYQQILGQGPKLLIQFQNNGVVDDSQLPKDRFSAERLKGVDSTLKIQPAKLEDSAVYLCASSLVGGRMNNEQFFGPGTRLTVL.

V and J are TRBV6-2 or TRBV6-3 and TRBJ2-7, with a weak D call TRBD2 (6 bases). The CDR3 loop spans 13 amino acids. Germline V CDR1 and CDR2: MNHEY, SVGEGT. V lost 4 bases and J 4 bases, leaving 11 bases between the germline ends. The CDR3 loop is CASSWGETYEQYF. In DNA, the CDR3 is TGTGCCAGCAGTTGGGGGGAGACTTACGAGCAGTACTTC.

The chain uses TRBV4-3 and TRBJ2-5; D gene ambiguous. This CDR3 is 13 amino acids long. Germline lookup yields CDR1 LGHNA and CDR2 YSLEER. The V gene lost 1 base and the J gene lost 4 bases, with 7 bases spanning the gap. The CDR3 DNA follows: TGCGCCAGCAGCCAAGTGATAGGAGAGACCCAGTACTTC. Residues: CASSQVIGETQYF.

The sample holds many counts of this clonotype. The chain has TRBV5-1 and TRBJ2-7, with 7 bases that match TRBD1. The CDR3 extends over 15 amino acids. CDR1 is SGHRS, CDR2 YFSETQ, per germline. J gave up 3 bases and V 1 base, and 7 bases lay outside the gene matches. The DNA for the CDR3 is TGCGCCAGCAGCTTGCAGACAGGGTTGGGCTACGAGCAGTACTTC. Protein product: CASSLQTGLGYEQYF.